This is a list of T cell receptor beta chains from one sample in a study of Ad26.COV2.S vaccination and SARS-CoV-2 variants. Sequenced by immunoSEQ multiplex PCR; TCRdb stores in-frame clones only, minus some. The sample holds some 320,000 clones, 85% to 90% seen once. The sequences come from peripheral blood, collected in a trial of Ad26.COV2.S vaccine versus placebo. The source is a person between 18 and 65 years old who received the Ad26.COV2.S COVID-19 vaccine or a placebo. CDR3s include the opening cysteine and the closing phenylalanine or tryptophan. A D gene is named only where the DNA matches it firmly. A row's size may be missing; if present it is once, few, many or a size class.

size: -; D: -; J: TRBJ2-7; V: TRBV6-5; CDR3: CASSTTGGPAYEQYF; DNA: TGTGCCAGCAGTACGACGGGCGGACCGGCCTACGAGCAGTACTTC
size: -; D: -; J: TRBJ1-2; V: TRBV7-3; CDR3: CASSGGNYGYTF; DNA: TGTGCCAGCAGCGGCGGCAACTATGGCTACACCTTC
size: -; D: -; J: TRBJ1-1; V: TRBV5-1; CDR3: CASSLLASRTTEAFF; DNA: TGCGCCAGCAGCTTGTTGGCCAGTAGAACCACTGAAGCTTTCTTT
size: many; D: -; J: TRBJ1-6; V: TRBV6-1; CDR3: CASSETGVSPLHF; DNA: TGTGCCAGCAGTGAAACGGGGGTTTCACCCCTCCACTTT
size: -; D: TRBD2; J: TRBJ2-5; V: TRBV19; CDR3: CASSAGGSQETQYF; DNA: TGTGCCAGTAGTGCGGGGGGCAGCCAAGAGACCCAGTACTTC
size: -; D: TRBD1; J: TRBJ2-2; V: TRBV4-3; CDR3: CASSPRTGGTGELFF; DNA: TGCGCCAGCAGCCCCCGGACAGGGGGCACCGGGGAGCTGTTTTTT
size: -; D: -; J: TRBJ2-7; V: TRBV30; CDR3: CAWNSGYSYEQYF; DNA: TGTGCCTGGAACTCCGGATACTCCTACGAGCAGTACTTC
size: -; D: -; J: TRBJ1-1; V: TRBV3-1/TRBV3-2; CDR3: CASSRLGSETEAFF; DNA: TGTGCCAGCAGCCGGCTAGGGTCGGAAACTGAAGCTTTCTTT
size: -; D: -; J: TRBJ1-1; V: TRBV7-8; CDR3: CASSPVWTDTEAFF; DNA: TGTGCCAGCAGCCCGGTGTGGACAGACACTGAAGCTTTCTTT
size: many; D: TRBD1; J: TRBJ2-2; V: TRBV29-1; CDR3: CSARRDSAGELFF; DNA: TGCAGCGCCCGACGGGACAGTGCCGGGGAGCTGTTTTTT
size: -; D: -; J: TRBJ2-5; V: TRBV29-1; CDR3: CSVDVSGARETQYF; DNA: TGCAGCGTTGACGTCTCCGGGGCGCGGGAGACCCAGTACTTC
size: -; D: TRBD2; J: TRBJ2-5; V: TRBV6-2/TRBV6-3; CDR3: CASSYSRTREETQYF; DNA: TGTGCCAGCAGTTACTCTAGGACTAGAGAGGAGACCCAGTACTTC
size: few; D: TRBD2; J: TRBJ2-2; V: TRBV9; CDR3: CASRWEGNTGELFF; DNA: TGTGCCAGCAGGTGGGAGGGGAACACCGGGGAGCTGTTTTTT
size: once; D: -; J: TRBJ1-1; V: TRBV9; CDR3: CASSDKMGFGTEAFF; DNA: TGTGCCAGCAGCGATAAAATGGGGTTTGGAACTGAAGCTTTCTTT
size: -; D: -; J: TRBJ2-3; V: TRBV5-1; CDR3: CASSRLGYGSDTQYF; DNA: TGCGCCAGCAGCCGGCTGGGGTACGGGTCAGATACGCAGTATTTT
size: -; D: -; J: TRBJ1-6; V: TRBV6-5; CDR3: CASSYSGQLYNSPLHF; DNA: TGTGCCAGCAGTTACAGCGGACAGCTCTATAATTCACCCCTCCACTTT
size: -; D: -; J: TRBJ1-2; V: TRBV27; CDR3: CASRDGTSHNYGYTF; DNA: TGTGCCAGCAGGGATGGGACATCCCATAACTATGGCTACACCTTC